A single sample is the source of the 27 T cell receptor beta chains below, sequenced in a study of T cell changes during pregnancy in multiple sclerosis (dated by TCRdb to about 2019). To prepare the library, the immunoSEQ multiplex PCR assay was applied. TCRdb limited this immuneACCESS table to in-frame rearrangements with V and J called. A share of clones is missing; checked studies link under half to unresolved V genes, and the rest is unexplained. Present in this sample are tens of thousands of clones, roughly nine tenths of which were seen just once. The ten largest clonotypes hold about 6.9% of the sample. This specimen consisted of CD8+ T cells from peripheral blood mononuclear cells, obtained in the second trimester of pregnancy. These receptors were obtained from a female donor with multiple sclerosis, enrolled in a pregnancy study.

The gene calls are TRBV19 and TRBJ1-1; possible D gene TRBD1, 6 bases. The V end lost 5 bases, the J end lost 0 bases, and 13 bases lay between the germline ends. The CDR3 totals 15 residues. CDR1 is LNHDA, CDR2 SQIVND, per germline (reference sequence). The CDR3 bases are TGTGCCAGTAGTCTACGGACAGACCTGAACACTGAAGCTTTCTTT. Its protein is CASSLRTDLNTEAFF.

The chain joins TRBV11-1 to TRBJ2-5; 9 nucleotides match TRBD2. The CDR3 sequence is 16 residues long. Germline loops: CDR1 SGHAT, CDR2 FQDESV (reference sequence). V lost 1 base to trimming and J lost 5 bases; unmatched junction nucleotides: 8. The CDR3 reads CASSLVAGGLSETQYF. Written as DNA, the CDR3 is TGTGCCAGCAGCTTAGTCGCGGGGGGGTTATCTGAGACCCAGTACTTC.

This clone was observed a handful of times. The genes are TRBV19 and TRBJ1-6; 8 bases fit TRBD1. CDR3 length equals 14 residues. Trimming at V came to 6 bases and at J to 9 bases, leaving 7 bases not matched to a gene. Germline assignment: CDR1 LNHDA and CDR2 SQIVND (reference sequence). The CDR3 sequence: CASRPGQDVSPLHF. CDR3 bases: TGTGCCAGTAGGCCGGGACAGGACGTTTCACCCCTCCACTTT.

The gene calls are TRBV27 and TRBJ1-4, with TRBD1 identical over 7 bases. This CDR3 spans 16 amino acids. Germline CDR1 MNHEY, CDR2 SMNVEV (reference sequence). Unmatched junction bases numbered 13, after V lost 4 bases and J lost 8 bases. The CDR3, as DNA: TGTGCCAGCAGTTCCCCGTCGACAGGGTTTCGAGAAAAACTGTTTTTT. It is translated as CASSSPSTGFREKLFF.

This clone was counted between two and nine times. The gene calls are TRBV18 and TRBJ2-7, with 9 bases fitting TRBD1. The CDR3 is 14 residues long. Trimming removed 4 bases from V and 3 bases from J; junction bases left unmatched: 4. Germline V gene sequence: CDR1 KGHSH, CDR2 LQKENI. DNA of the CDR3: TGTGCCAGCTCACTACCGGGACAGGGCTACGAGCAGTACTTC. This translates into CASSLPGQGYEQYF.

CDR3 nucleotides: TGTGCCAGCAGTGATGAGGTGATGAACACCGGGGAGCTGTTTTTT. It encodes CASSDEVMNTGELFF. The V gene is TRBV2, the J gene TRBJ2-2; no clear D gene. Trimming cost V 3 bases and J 1 base, with 9 bases left between them. The length of the CDR3 is 15 residues. Germline-derived CDR1 and CDR2 are SNHLY and FYNNEI.

The chain combines TRBV9 with TRBJ2-3; possible D gene TRBD1, 6 bases. Per germline, CDR1 SGDLS and CDR2 YYNGEE. With 5 bases removed from V and 3 bases from J, the gap between germline ends came to 19 bases. The CDR3 is made up of 16 amino acids. CDR3 residues: CASSQEGGRITDTQYF. The DNA for the CDR3 is TGTGCCAGCAGTCAAGAAGGGGGTCGGATTACAGATACGCAGTATTTT. The full variable domain, completed using reference TRBV9 and TRBJ2-3, is DSGVTQTPKHLITATGQRVTLRCSPRSGDLSVYWYQQSLDQGLQFLIQYYNGEERAKGNILERFSAQQFPDLHSELNLSSLELGDSALYFCASSQEGGRITDTQYFGPGTRLTVL.

The gene calls are TRBV7-2 and TRBJ1-1; D is unclear. From germline, CDR1 is SGHTA and CDR2 FQGNSA. Deletions cut 5 bases from V and 3 bases from J, with 13 bases between. This CDR3 region has 14 residues. CDR3 loop: CASSQRTGYTEAFF. CDR3 sequence (DNA): TGTGCCAGCAGCCAAAGGACTGGGTACACTGAAGCTTTCTTT.

The V gene is TRBV7-9, the J gene TRBJ1-1, with 7 bases matching TRBD1. There are 14 residues in the CDR3. Trimming removed 6 bases from V and 0 bases from J; junction bases left unmatched: 4. Germline CDR1 and CDR2: SEHNR and FQNEAQ (reference sequence). The CDR3, as DNA: TGTGCCAGCAGAACAGGGGAAATGAACACTGAAGCTTTCTTT. It codes for CASRTGEMNTEAFF.

The V call is TRBV9, the J call TRBJ1-1; weak D call: TRBD1 (6 bases). V lost 0 bases and J lost 1, with 13 bases in between. The CDR3 is 16 amino acids. Looked up from germline, CDR1 is SGDLS and CDR2 is YYNGEE. CDR3 loop: CASSVEGDWANTEAFF. CDR3 coding DNA: TGTGCCAGCAGCGTAGAGGGGGATTGGGCGAACACTGAAGCTTTCTTT.

The CDR3 nucleotides are TGTGCCAGCAGCTTAAGGGTAGCGGGGGGTGAGCAGTTCTTC. This sequence encodes CASSLRVAGGEQFF. The V gene is TRBV13, the J gene TRBJ2-1; TRBD2 aligns across 10 bases. The germline V gene has CDR1 PRHDT and CDR2 FYEKMQ (reference sequence). V lost 2 bases and J lost 9; bases outside the gene matches: 4. The CDR3 covers 14 residues.

The chain carries TRBV6-5 and TRBJ1-2, with D possibly TRBD1 on 5 matching bases. The V and J ends lost 1 base and 8 bases respectively, with 17 bases between them. Germline V gene lookup returns CDR1 MNHEY and CDR2 SVGAGI. The CDR3 extends over 15 amino acids. The CDR3 sequence is CASSYFPGGVWGYTF. The CDR3 DNA sequence: TGTGCCAGCAGTTACTTCCCAGGAGGGGTATGGGGCTACACCTTC.

The table lists this clone with a few counts. This chain uses TRBV12-5 with TRBJ1-1; D might be TRBD1 (6 bases). CDR1 LGHNT and CDR2 FRNRAP come from the germline V gene. The CDR3 extends over 11 amino acids. V lost 7 bases to trimming and J lost 11 bases, with 14 bases between them. As DNA, the CDR3 is TGTGCTAGTGCTGACCTAGGGGGTGCTTTCTTT. As protein: CASADLGGAFF.

The chain couples TRBV6-5 to TRBJ2-5; D is possibly TRBD1 (6 bases). The CDR3 is 15 amino acids. Between the trimmed V and J ends, which lost 5 bases and 0 bases, there was a span of 13 bases. Germline V gives CDR1 MNHEY, CDR2 SVGAGI. The DNA for the CDR3 is TGTGCCAGCAGTCCCTACGACAGGTACCAAGAGACCCAGTACTTC. This gives the protein CASSPYDRYQETQYF.

Only one count was recorded for this clone. The chain has TRBV4-1 and TRBJ2-3, with TRBD1 matching 7 bases. This CDR3 contains 15 residues. Germline lookup yields CDR1 MGHRA and CDR2 YSYEKL. Trimming cost V 1 base and J 3 bases; bases outside gene matches: 4. CDR3 sequence reads: CASSQVQGWTDTQYF. The CDR3 nucleotides are TGCGCCAGCAGCCAAGTACAGGGGTGGACAGATACGCAGTATTTT.

The J gene is TRBJ2-3, the V gene TRBV15; the match to TRBD2 covers 13 bases. The length of the CDR3 is 16 residues. Per germline, CDR1 LNHNV and CDR2 YYDKDF (reference sequence). V was pared by 5 bases and J by 1 base, with 3 bases of the junction left unmatched. CDR3 region: CATSVGLAGGTDTQYF. In nucleotides, the CDR3 is TGTGCCACCAGCGTTGGACTAGCGGGAGGCACAGATACGCAGTATTTT.

This clone is a singleton in its sample. This chain connects TRBV4-3 to TRBJ2-3; 9 nucleotides match TRBD1. From germline, CDR1 is LGHNA and CDR2 YSLEER. V lost 0 bases to trimming and J lost 4 bases; unmatched junction nucleotides: 8. This CDR3 has 17 residues. In DNA, the CDR3 is TGCGCCAGCAGCCAAGAGGGGACAGGGCCACCTCCAGATACGCAGTATTTT. This sequence encodes CASSQEGTGPPPDTQYF.

The chain has TRBV6-1 and TRBJ2-1; 14 bases match TRBD2. Germline V gene sequence: CDR1 MNHNS, CDR2 SASEGT. The CDR3 covers 15 residues. V lost 4 bases to trimming and J lost 4 bases; unmatched junction nucleotides: 0. For the CDR3, the DNA is TGTGCCAGCAGTGGACTAGCGGGAGGGTACAATGAGCAGTTCTTC. It is translated as CASSGLAGGYNEQFF.

The chain employs TRBV6-5 and TRBJ2-2, with D perhaps matching TRBD1 (5 bases). Trimming stripped 5 bases from V and 4 bases from J, with 11 bases between. The CDR3 loop spans 14 amino acids. Germline CDR1 MNHEY, CDR2 SVGAGI. DNA of the CDR3: TGTGCCAGCAGTGCGACAGTCGGCACCGGGGAGCTGTTTTTT. Translation: CASSATVGTGELFF.

This chain joins TRBV15 and TRBJ1-5; TRBD1 might be the D (6 bases). The length of the CDR3 is 14 residues. The V end lost 3 bases, the J end lost 3 bases, and 9 bases lay between the germline ends. The V gene's germline CDR1 is LNHNV and CDR2 YYDKDF (reference sequence). The CDR3 spells CATSSDRTNQPQHF. The CDR3 DNA reads TGTGCCACCAGCAGTGACAGGACCAATCAGCCCCAGCATTTT.

Turning to this clone: Different DNA sequences within this sample yield the same CDR3. The CDR3 protein is CASSLGRGTEAFF. The CDR3 bases are TGTGCCAGCAGTTTAGGCAGGGGGACTGAAGCTTTCTTT. The chain carries TRBV27 and TRBJ1-1; 7 bases align to TRBD1. CDR1 is MNHEY, CDR2 SMNVEV, per germline (reference sequence). The CDR3 has 13 residues. V was pared by 2 bases and J by 5 bases, with 2 bases of the junction left unmatched.

The gene calls are TRBV7-9 and TRBJ2-7; no firm D call. CDR1 SEHNR and CDR2 FQNEAQ come from the germline V gene (reference sequence). Trimming took off 4 bases at V and 3 bases at J, with 13 bases between the two ends. The CDR3 covers 14 residues. The CDR3 spells CASSSLDRSYEQYF. CDR3 nucleotides: TGTGCCAGCAGCTCCCTTGACCGGAGCTACGAGCAGTACTTC.

The gene calls are TRBV4-3 and TRBJ1-2; perhaps TRBD1 as D (6 bases). Trimming pared 1 base from V and 8 bases from J, leaving 14 bases between. The CDR3 has 14 amino acids. Germline lookup yields CDR1 LGHNA and CDR2 YSLEER. Here the CDR3 DNA reads TGCGCCAGCAGCCAAGGGGCAGGGGCACCCGGCTACACCTTC. Its protein is CASSQGAGAPGYTF.

This rearrangement joins TRBV5-6 to TRBJ2-1, with D possibly matching TRBD1 (5 bases). The V gene's germline CDR1 is SGHDT and CDR2 YYEEEE. Trimming cost V 2 bases and J 9 bases, with 6 bases left between them. This CDR3 has 11 residues. CDR3 amino acids: CASSLGAEQFF. Written as DNA, the CDR3 is TGTGCCAGCAGCTTAGGGGCTGAGCAGTTCTTC.

The chain is built from TRBV7-6 and TRBJ1-3; TRBD1 is a possible D gene (6 bases). CDR3 length: 15 residues. Germline V gives CDR1 SGHVS, CDR2 FNYEAQ. Trimming pared 5 bases from V and 0 bases from J, leaving 11 bases between. The CDR3 DNA sequence: TGTGCCAGCAGCCGGGACATTGACTCTGGAAACACCATATATTTT. It codes for CASSRDIDSGNTIYF.

This clone was seen a handful of times. The gene calls are TRBV11-2 and TRBJ1-6, with 9 bases matching TRBD1. Germline CDR1 and CDR2: SGHAT and FQNNGV. The CDR3 totals 14 residues. V lost 5 bases and J lost 6; bases outside the gene matches: 2. CDR3 sequence: CASSETGGNSPLHF. The CDR3 nucleotides are TGTGCCAGCAGCGAGACAGGGGGTAATTCACCCCTCCACTTT.

The V call is TRBV11-2, the J call TRBJ2-1; possible D gene TRBD2, 6 bases. CDR3 length: 16 residues. Trimming stripped 2 bases from V and 0 bases from J, with 11 bases between. The V gene's germline CDR1 is SGHAT and CDR2 FQNNGV. CDR3 loop: CASSLTGVGSYNEQFF. As DNA, the CDR3 is TGTGCCAGCAGCTTAACGGGGGTGGGCTCCTACAATGAGCAGTTCTTC.